The present T cell receptor (beta chain) was sequenced within a study of T cells in women clearing cervical HPV infection. In regard to this clone: The read stops 3 residues short of the end of the CDR3; the missing end is completed from the germline J gene.

Method: immunoSEQ multiplex PCR; TCRdb's copy keeps in-frame clones and lacks some. The listing records approximately 44,000 clones. Germline V gene lookup returns CDR1 DFQATT and CDR2 SNEGSKA (reference sequence). V lost 7 bases, J lost 4 bases, and 27 bases stayed unmatched. CDR3 size: 19 residues. This chain connects TRBV20-1 to TRBJ1-1, with TRBD1 matching over 7 bases. The sequencing sample was made of blood buffy coat. This receptor was taken from a woman between 18 and 70 years old with a cervical HPV16 infection that either progressed to CIN3+ or cleared (not recorded which). The CDR3 sequence is CSVLPYRIEGRTGLTEAFF. Partial CDR3 DNA: TGCAGTGTCTTACCGTATCGCATCGAAGGACGGACAGGCCTCACTGAA.